Presented here are 15 T cell receptor beta chains from one specimen sequenced in a study of T cell clones after liver transplantation (dated by TCRdb to the late 2010s). To prepare the library, the immunoSEQ multiplex PCR assay was applied. TCRdb carries this immuneACCESS record with in-frame sequences only. Its versions omit some clonotypes, under half of them owing to an unresolved V gene in the studies checked, with the rest unexplained. This sample lists roughly 120,000 clones; less than 95% were detected once. The ten largest account for approximately 0.84% of the sample. The sample in question was CD4+ T cells from blood, obtained 12 months after liver transplant. These receptors originate from a human patient who received a liver transplant. A transplant means some T cells may be of graft donor rather than patient origin.

This chain links TRBV15 with TRBJ1-1; TRBD1 agrees at 8 bases. The CDR3 spans 15 residues. The V segment lost 0 bases and the J segment 3 bases; nucleotides outside the gene matches: 3. Germline-derived CDR1 and CDR2 are LNHNV and YYDKDF (reference sequence). DNA for the CDR3: TGTGCCACCAGCAGAGATGCAGGGGGCGACACTGAAGCTTTCTTT. Protein: CATSRDAGGDTEAFF.

This sequence joins TRBV29-1 and TRBJ1-2; D is ambiguous. Germline assignment: CDR1 SQVTM and CDR2 ANQGSEA. Trimming took off 7 bases at V and 6 bases at J, with 12 bases between the two ends. The CDR3 runs to 11 residues. The CDR3 loop is CSASWSHGYTF. The DNA for the CDR3 is TGCAGCGCGTCCTGGAGTCATGGCTACACCTTC.

The chain links TRBV11-2 to TRBJ2-1, with 11 bases aligning to TRBD2. The CDR3 spans 16 residues. The trim removed 6 bases at V and 3 bases at J, leaving 7 bases unmatched. The germline CDR1 and CDR2 sequences are SGHAT and FQNNGV. The CDR3 region has the DNA TGTGCCAGCAGGGAACTAGCGGGAGCCCTCTACAATGAGCAGTTCTTC. Amino acids: CASRELAGALYNEQFF.

The V and J genes are TRBV25-1 and TRBJ1-1; D ambiguous. V lost 2 bases to trimming and J lost 14 bases, with 12 bases between them. This CDR3 comprises 11 residues. CDR1 MGHDK and CDR2 SYGVNS come from the germline V gene. CDR3 bases: TGTGCCAGCAGTGAAGGAGTGTTAGCATTCTTT. Its translation: CASSEGVLAFF.

The rearrangement uses TRBV5-8 and TRBJ1-5; D may be TRBD1 (6 bases). Germline loops: CDR1 SGHTS, CDR2 YDEGEE. The CDR3 sequence is 16 residues long. With 1 base removed from V and 1 base from J, the gap between germline ends came to 12 bases. The CDR3: CASSLRFTGSNQPQHF. DNA for the CDR3: TGTGCCAGCAGCTTGAGATTTACAGGGAGCAATCAGCCCCAGCATTTT.

This sequence joins TRBV27 and TRBJ1-2, with TRBD1 identical over 10 bases. CDR3 length equals 16 residues. After removal of 0 bases from V and 4 bases from J, the junction contained 5 bases not matched to a gene. Germline assignment: CDR1 MNHEY and CDR2 SMNVEV (reference sequence). CDR3 amino acids: CASSLSSRTGGYGYTF. CDR3 DNA sequence: TGTGCCAGCAGTTTATCGTCCCGGACAGGGGGCTATGGCTACACCTTC.

The chain's CDR3 is CASRQGADTQYF. DNA of the CDR3: TGTGCCAGTCGACAGGGGGCAGATACGCAGTATTTT. The chain carries TRBV19 and TRBJ2-3; 9 bases align to TRBD1. The J segment lost 4 bases and the V segment lost 8 bases, leaving 1 base of the junction unmatched. This CDR3 comprises 12 residues. The germline CDR1 and CDR2 sequences are LNHDA and SQIVND (reference sequence). The whole variable domain, remainder taken from reference TRBV19 and TRBJ2-3, is DGGITQSPKYLFRKEGQNVTLSCEQNLNHDAMYWYRQDPGQGLRLIYYSQIVNDFQKGDIAEGYSVSREKKESFPLTVTSAQKNPTAFYLCASRQGADTQYFGPGTRLTVL.

The chain recombines TRBV11-3 with TRBJ2-7; no definite D call. V was cut by 5 bases and J by 0 bases, with 14 bases left in between. The CDR3 totals 15 residues. Germline CDR1 and CDR2: SGHNT and YENEEA. CDR3 DNA sequence: TGTGCCAGCAGCCCTCGCTCTTGGAGCTCCTACGAGCAGTACTTC. Its protein is CASSPRSWSSYEQYF.

CDR3 nucleotide sequence: TGTGCCAGCAGCAACCCTCGGGTAGCTGAAGCTTTCTTT. This sequence encodes CASSNPRVAEAFF. This sequence joins TRBV11-3 and TRBJ1-1; unclear D gene. CDR3 length equals 13 residues. CDR1 and CDR2 (germline): SGHNT, YENEEA. Trimming took off 5 bases at V and 6 bases at J, with 13 bases between the two ends.

The V call is TRBV6-1, the J call TRBJ1-3; no clear D gene. Deletions cut 7 bases from V and 3 bases from J, with 4 bases between. The CDR3 length is 11 residues. Germline-derived CDR1 and CDR2 are MNHNS and SASEGT. As DNA, the CDR3 is TGTGCCAGCAAGGATGGAAACACCATATATTTT. Translating it yields CASKDGNTIYF.

The CDR3 DNA reads as TGTGCCAGCAGTTTTCTAGCCGGGGAGCTGTTTTTT. Translating gives CASSFLAGELFF. The rearrangement uses TRBV27 and TRBJ2-2; no reliable D call. Trimming shortened V by 3 bases and J by 6 bases, and 5 bases separated the two germline ends. The germline gives CDR1 MNHEY, CDR2 SMNVEV (reference sequence). The CDR3 extends over 12 amino acids.

The rearrangement uses TRBV27 and TRBJ2-1; 10 positions match TRBD2. Germline V gene sequence: CDR1 MNHEY, CDR2 SMNVEV (reference sequence). The length of the CDR3 is 18 residues. Losses at the gene ends were 1 base for V and 6 bases for J; bases not matched to a gene: 12. In nucleotides, the CDR3 is TGTGCCAGCAGTTTATATCCCCCCGCTAGCGGGAGCTTCAATGAGCAGTTCTTC. Its translation is CASSLYPPASGSFNEQFF.

This chain links TRBV5-6 with TRBJ1-1; D ambiguous. V lost 0 bases to trimming and J lost 5 bases, with 14 bases between them. The CDR3 consists of 15 residues. Germline V CDR1 and CDR2: SGHDT, YYEEEE. The chain's CDR3 is CASSLAGIRRTEAFF. The DNA for the CDR3 is TGTGCCAGCAGCTTGGCGGGGATCCGACGGACTGAAGCTTTCTTT.

The genes are TRBV7-2 and TRBJ2-7; no definite D call. Germline CDR1 SGHTA, CDR2 FQGNSA. CDR3 length: 11 amino acids. V gave up 0 bases and J gave up 6 bases, with 3 bases separating them. The CDR3 DNA follows: TGTGCCAGCAGCTTAGCGCGCGAGCAGTACTTC. It translates to CASSLAREQYF. The whole variable domain, remainder taken from reference TRBV7-2 and TRBJ2-7, is GAGVSQSPSNKVTEKGKDVELRCDPISGHTALYWYRQSLGQGLEFLIYFQGNSAPDKSGLPSDRFSAERTGGSVSTLTIQRTQQEDSAVYLCASSLAREQYFGPGTRLTVT.

This chain joins TRBV12-5 and TRBJ2-3; no definite D call. The CDR3 extends over 14 amino acids. Trimming took 6 bases from V and 0 from J, leaving 10 bases between them. Germline V lookup: CDR1 LGHNT, CDR2 FRNRAP. The CDR3 bases are TGTGCTAGTGGGTCCCGCCCTAGCACAGATACGCAGTATTTT. It translates to CASGSRPSTDTQYF.